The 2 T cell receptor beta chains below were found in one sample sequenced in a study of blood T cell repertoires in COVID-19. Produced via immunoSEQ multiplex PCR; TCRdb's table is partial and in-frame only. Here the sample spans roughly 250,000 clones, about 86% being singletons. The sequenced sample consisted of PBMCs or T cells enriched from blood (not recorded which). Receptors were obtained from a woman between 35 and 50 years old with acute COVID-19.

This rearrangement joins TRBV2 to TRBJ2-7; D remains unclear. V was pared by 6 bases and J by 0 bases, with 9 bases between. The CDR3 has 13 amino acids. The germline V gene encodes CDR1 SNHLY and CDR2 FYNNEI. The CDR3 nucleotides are TGTGCCAGCAGCGCGATATACTCCTACGAGCAGTACTTC. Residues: CASSAIYSYEQYF.

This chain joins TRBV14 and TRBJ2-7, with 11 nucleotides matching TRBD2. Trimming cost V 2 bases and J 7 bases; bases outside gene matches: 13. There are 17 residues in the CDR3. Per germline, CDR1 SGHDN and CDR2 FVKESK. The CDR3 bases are TGTGCCAGCAGCCAACCGCTTGGACTAGCGGGTCCCGGAGAGCAGTACTTC. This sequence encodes CASSQPLGLAGPGEQYF.